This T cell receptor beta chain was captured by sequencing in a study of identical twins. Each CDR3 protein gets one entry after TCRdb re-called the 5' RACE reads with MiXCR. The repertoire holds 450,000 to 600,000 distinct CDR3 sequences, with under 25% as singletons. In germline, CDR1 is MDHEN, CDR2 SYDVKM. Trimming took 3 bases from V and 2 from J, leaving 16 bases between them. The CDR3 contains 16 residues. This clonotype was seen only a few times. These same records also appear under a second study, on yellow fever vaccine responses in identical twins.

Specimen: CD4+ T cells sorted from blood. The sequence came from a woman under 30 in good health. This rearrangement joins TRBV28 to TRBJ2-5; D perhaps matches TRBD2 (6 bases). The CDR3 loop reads CASSFSGPISQETQYF. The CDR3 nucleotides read TGTGCCAGCAGTTTTAGCGGCCCAATATCACAAGAGACCCAGTACTTC.